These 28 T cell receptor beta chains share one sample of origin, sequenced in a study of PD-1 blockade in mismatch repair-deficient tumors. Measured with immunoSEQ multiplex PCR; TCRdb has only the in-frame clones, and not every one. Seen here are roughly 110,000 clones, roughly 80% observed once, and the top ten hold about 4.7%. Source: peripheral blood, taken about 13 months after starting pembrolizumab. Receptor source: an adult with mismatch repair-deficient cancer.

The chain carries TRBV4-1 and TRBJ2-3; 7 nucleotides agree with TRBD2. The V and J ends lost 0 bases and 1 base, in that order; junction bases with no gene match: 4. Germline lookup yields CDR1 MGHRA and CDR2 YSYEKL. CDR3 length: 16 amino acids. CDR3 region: CASSQDMSGGTDTQYF. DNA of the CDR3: TGCGCCAGCAGCCAAGATATGAGCGGGGGCACAGATACGCAGTATTTT.

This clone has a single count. The chain's CDR3 is CAISESTGGPKETQYF. In DNA form, the CDR3 reads TGTGCCATCAGTGAGTCAACAGGGGGCCCCAAAGAGACCCAGTACTTC. This rearrangement joins TRBV10-3 to TRBJ2-5; 9 bases agree with TRBD1. Germline trimming cut 0 bases from V and 3 bases from J; bases unmatched to any gene: 5. The CDR3 is made up of 16 amino acids. The germline V gene has CDR1 ENHRY and CDR2 SYGVKD.

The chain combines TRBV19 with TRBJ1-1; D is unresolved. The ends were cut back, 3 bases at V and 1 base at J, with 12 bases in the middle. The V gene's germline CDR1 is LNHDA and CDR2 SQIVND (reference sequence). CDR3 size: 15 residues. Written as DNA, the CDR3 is TGTGCCAGTAGTATCTTGAACACCTGGAACACTGAAGCTTTCTTT. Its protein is CASSILNTWNTEAFF.

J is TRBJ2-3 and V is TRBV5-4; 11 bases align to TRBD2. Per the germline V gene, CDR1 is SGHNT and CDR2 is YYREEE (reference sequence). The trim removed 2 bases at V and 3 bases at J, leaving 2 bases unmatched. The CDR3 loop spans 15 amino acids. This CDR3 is CASSFLAGGTDTQYF. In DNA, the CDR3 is TGTGCCAGCAGCTTTCTAGCGGGAGGAACAGATACGCAGTATTTT.

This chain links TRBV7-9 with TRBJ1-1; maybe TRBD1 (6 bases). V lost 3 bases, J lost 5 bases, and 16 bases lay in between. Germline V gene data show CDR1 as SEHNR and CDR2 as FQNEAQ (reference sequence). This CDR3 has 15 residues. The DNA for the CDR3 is TGTGCCAGCAGCTTCTTCCCAGGGGTTAAAACTGAAGCTTTCTTT. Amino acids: CASSFFPGVKTEAFF.

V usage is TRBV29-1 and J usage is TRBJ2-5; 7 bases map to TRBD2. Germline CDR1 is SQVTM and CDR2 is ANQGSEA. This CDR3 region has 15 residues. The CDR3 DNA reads TGCAACCATCCGGCGGCGGGAGTCTTCTTAGAGACCCAGTACTTC. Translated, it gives CNHPAAGVFLETQYF.

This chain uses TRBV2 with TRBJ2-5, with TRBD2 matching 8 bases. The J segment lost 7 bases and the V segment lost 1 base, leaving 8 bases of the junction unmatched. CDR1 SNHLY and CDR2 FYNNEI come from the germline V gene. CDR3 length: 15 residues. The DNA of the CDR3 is TGTGCCAGCAGTGAAGAAGGTAGCGGGGCGCTGACCCAGTACTTC. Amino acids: CASSEEGSGALTQYF.

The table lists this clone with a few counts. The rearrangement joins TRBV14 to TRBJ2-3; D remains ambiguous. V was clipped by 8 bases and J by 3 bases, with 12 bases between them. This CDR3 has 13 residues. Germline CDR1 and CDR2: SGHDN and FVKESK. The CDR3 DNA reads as TGTGCCAGCTCCCTCATGGTAACAGATACGCAGTATTTT. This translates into CASSLMVTDTQYF.

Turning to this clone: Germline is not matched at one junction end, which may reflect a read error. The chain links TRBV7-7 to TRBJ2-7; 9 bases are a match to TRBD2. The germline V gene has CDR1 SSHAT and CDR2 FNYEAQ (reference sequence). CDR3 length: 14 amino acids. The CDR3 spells CASSLYPSGEEQYF. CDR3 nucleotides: TGTGCTAGCAGCTTATACCCTAGCGGGGAAGAGCAGTACTTC.

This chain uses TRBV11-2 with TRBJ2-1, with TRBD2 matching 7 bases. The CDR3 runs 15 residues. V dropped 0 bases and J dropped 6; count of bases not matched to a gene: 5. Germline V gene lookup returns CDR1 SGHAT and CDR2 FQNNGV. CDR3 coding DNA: TGTGCCAGCAGCTTAGATGGCGGGAGCTTCAATGAGCAGTTCTTC. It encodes CASSLDGGSFNEQFF.

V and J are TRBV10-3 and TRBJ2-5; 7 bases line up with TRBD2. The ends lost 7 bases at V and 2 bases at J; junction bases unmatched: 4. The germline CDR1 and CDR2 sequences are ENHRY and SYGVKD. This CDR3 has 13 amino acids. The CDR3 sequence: CAINDGRQETQYF. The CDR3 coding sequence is TGTGCCATCAACGACGGGAGGCAAGAGACCCAGTACTTC.

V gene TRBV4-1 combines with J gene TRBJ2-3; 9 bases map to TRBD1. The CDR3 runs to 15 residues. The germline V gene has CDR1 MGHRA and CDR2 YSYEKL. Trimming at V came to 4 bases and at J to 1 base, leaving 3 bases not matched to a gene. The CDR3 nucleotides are TGCGCCAGCAGCCGTTACAGGGGGCGCACAGATACGCAGTATTTT. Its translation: CASSRYRGRTDTQYF.

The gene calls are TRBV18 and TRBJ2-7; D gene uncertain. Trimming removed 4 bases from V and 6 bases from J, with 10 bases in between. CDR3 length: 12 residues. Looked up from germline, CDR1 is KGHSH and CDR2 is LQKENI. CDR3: CASSRKGTEQYF. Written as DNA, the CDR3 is TGTGCCAGCTCACGGAAGGGAACCGAGCAGTACTTC. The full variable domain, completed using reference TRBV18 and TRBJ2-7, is NAGVMQNPRHLVRRRGQEARLRCSPMKGHSHVYWYRQLPEEGLKFMVYLQKENIIDESGMPKERFSAEFPKEGPSILRIQQVVRGDSAAYFCASSRKGTEQYFGPGTRLTVT.

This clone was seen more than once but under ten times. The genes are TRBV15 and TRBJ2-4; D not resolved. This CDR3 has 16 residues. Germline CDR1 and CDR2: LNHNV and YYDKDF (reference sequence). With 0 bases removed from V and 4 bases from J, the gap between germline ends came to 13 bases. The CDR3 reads CATSRDFMGGKNIQYF. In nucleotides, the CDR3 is TGTGCCACCAGCAGAGATTTTATGGGCGGTAAAAACATTCAGTACTTC.

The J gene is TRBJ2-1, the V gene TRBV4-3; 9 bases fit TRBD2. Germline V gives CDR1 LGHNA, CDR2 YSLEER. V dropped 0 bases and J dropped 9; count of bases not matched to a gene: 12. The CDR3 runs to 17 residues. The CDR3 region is CASSQDTPGGRVGEQFF. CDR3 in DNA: TGCGCCAGCAGCCAAGATACACCGGGCGGGAGGGTCGGTGAGCAGTTCTTC.

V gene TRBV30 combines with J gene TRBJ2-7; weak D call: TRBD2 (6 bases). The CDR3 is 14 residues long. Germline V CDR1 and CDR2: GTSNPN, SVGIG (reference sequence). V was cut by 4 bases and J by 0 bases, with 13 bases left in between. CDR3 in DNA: TGTGCCTGGATAAAGGCGGGGAGCTCCTACGAGCAGTACTTC. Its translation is CAWIKAGSSYEQYF.

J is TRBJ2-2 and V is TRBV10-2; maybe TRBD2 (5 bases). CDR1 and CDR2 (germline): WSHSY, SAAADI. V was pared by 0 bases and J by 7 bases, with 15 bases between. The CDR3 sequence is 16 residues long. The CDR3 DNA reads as TGCGCCAGCAGTGAGTCGAGGGATAGGGCCGGCGGGGAGCTGTTTTTT. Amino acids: CASSESRDRAGGELFF.

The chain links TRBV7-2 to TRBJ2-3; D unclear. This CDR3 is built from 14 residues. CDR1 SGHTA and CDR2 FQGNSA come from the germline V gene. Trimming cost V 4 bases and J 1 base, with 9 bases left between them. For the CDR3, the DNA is TGTGCCAGCAGCTCGCGACGCCGCACAGATACGCAGTATTTT. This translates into CASSSRRRTDTQYF.

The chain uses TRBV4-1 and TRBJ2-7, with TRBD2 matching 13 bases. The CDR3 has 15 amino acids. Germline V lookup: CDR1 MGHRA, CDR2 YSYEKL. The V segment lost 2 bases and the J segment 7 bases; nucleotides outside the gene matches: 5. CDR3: CASSQWTSGSVEQYF. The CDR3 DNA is TGCGCCAGCAGCCAATGGACTAGCGGGAGTGTTGAGCAGTACTTC.

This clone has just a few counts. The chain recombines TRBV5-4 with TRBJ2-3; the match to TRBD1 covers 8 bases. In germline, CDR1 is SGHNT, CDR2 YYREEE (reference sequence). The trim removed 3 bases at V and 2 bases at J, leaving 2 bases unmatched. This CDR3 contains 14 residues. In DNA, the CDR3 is TGTGCCAGCAGCTGGGGACAGGACACAGATACGCAGTATTTT. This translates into CASSWGQDTDTQYF. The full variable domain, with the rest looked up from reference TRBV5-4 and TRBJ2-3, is ETGVTQSPTHLIKTRGQQVTLRCSSQSGHNTVSWYQQALGQGPQFIFQYYREEENGRGNFPPRFSGLQFPNYSSELNVNALELDDSALYLCASSWGQDTDTQYFGPGTRLTVL.

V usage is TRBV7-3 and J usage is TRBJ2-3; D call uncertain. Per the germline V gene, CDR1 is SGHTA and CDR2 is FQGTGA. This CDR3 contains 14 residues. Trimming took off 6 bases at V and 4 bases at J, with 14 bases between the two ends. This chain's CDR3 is CASSYRPYPDTQYF. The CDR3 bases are TGTGCCAGCAGTTACCGACCGTACCCAGATACGCAGTATTTT. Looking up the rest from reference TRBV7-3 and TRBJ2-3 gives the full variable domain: GAGVSQTPSNKVTEKGKYVELRCDPISGHTALYWYRQSLGQGPEFLIYFQGTGAADDSGLPNDRFFAVRPEGSVSTLKIQRTERGDSAVYLCASSYRPYPDTQYFGPGTRLTVL.

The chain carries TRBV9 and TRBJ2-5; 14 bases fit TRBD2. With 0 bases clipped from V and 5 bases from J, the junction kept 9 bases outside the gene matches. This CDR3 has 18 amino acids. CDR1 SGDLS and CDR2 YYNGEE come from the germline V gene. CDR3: CASSVGWTSGRHGETQYF. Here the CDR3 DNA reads TGTGCCAGCAGCGTAGGGTGGACTAGCGGGAGGCACGGGGAGACCCAGTACTTC.

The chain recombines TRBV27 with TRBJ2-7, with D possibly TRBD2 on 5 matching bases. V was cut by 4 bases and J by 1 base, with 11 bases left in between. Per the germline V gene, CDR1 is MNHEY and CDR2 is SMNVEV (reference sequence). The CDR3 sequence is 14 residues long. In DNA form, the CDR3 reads TGTGCCAGCAGTTGGACTCAGCAATCCTACGAGCAGTACTTC. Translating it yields CASSWTQQSYEQYF.

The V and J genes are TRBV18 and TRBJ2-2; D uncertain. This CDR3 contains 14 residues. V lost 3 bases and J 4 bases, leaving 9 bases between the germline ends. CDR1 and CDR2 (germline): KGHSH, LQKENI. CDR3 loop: CASSPLSSTGELFF. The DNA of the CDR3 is TGTGCCAGCTCACCCCTCTCCAGCACCGGGGAGCTGTTTTTT. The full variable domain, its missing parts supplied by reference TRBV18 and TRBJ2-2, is NAGVMQNPRHLVRRRGQEARLRCSPMKGHSHVYWYRQLPEEGLKFMVYLQKENIIDESGMPKERFSAEFPKEGPSILRIQQVVRGDSAAYFCASSPLSSTGELFFGEGSRLTVL.

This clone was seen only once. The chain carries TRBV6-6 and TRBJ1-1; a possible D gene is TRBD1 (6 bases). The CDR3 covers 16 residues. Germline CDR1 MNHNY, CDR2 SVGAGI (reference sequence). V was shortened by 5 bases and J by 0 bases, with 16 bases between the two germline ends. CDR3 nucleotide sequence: TGTGCCAGCAGTCCCCCGACAGGAATAATGAACACTGAAGCTTTCTTT. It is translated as CASSPPTGIMNTEAFF.

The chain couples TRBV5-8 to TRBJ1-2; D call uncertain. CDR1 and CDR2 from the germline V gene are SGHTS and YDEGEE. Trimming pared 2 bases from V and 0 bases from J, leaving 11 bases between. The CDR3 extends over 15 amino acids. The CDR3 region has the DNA TGTGCCAGCAGCTTAAGCAACCGACCTAACTATGGCTACACCTTC. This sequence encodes CASSLSNRPNYGYTF.

The CDR3 sequence: CASSQPGGLNTGELFF. Here the CDR3 DNA reads TGTGCCAGCAGCCAACCGGGGGGACTTAACACCGGGGAGCTGTTTTTT. V and J are TRBV11-1 and TRBJ2-2, with 7 nucleotides matching TRBD2. This CDR3 contains 16 residues. Germline CDR1 is SGHAT and CDR2 is FQDESV (reference sequence). Trimming cost V 5 bases and J 2 bases; bases outside gene matches: 8. Looking up the rest from reference TRBV11-1 and TRBJ2-2 gives the full variable domain: EAEVAQSPRYKITEKSQAVAFWCDPISGHATLYWYRQILGQGPELLVQFQDESVVDDSQLPKDRFSAERLKGVDSTLKIQPAELGDSAMYLCASSQPGGLNTGELFFGEGSRLTVL.

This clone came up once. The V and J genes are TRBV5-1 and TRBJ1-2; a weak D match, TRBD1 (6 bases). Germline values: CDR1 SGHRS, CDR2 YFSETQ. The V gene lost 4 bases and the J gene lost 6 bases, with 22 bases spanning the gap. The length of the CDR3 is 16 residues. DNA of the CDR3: TGCGCCAGCAGCCTGGGGGAAGCTCGAGGGGGTAATGGCTACACCTTC. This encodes CASSLGEARGGNGYTF.